The next 7 T cell receptor beta chains were all read from a single sample in a study of blood T cell repertoires in COVID-19. Repertoires were generated with immunoSEQ multiplex PCR, while TCRdb's copy carries only in-frame clones and drops some. The sample has approximately 94,000 clones, just under 80% seen once. Material: peripheral blood. The receptors shown here come from a man between 65 and 79 years old with active or convalescent COVID-19.

This chain uses TRBV7-9 with TRBJ2-3, with D unclear. Germline CDR1 reads SEHNR; CDR2 reads FQNEAQ (reference sequence). Trimming stripped 1 base from V and 2 bases from J, with 10 bases between. This CDR3 is 15 amino acids long. CDR3 amino acids: CASSLGGGVTDTQYF. The CDR3 DNA sequence: TGTGCCAGCAGCTTAGGTGGCGGAGTCACAGATACGCAGTATTTT.

The chain carries TRBV10-1 and TRBJ2-3; 13 bases fit TRBD2. CDR3 length equals 16 residues. V lost 3 bases to trimming and J lost 3 bases; unmatched junction nucleotides: 3. Germline loops: CDR1 WNHNN, CDR2 SYGVQD (reference sequence). CDR3 amino acids: CASSEGGLAGTDTQYF. The CDR3 coding sequence is TGCGCCAGCAGTGAAGGGGGACTAGCGGGGACAGATACGCAGTATTTT.

In nucleotides, the CDR3 is TGTGCCAGCAGCCCTCTCCCGGGACTACCCCCCTTGGACCAGTACTTC. This translates into CASSPLPGLPPLDQYF. V and J are TRBV9 and TRBJ2-5, with 7 nucleotides matching TRBD2. This CDR3 comprises 16 residues. Germline V gene lookup returns CDR1 SGDLS and CDR2 YYNGEE. V shed 4 bases and J 10 bases; nucleotides not matched to a gene: 19. Supplemented by reference TRBV9 and TRBJ2-5, the full variable domain reads DSGVTQTPKHLITATGQRVTLRCSPRSGDLSVYWYQQSLDQGLQFLIQYYNGEERAKGNILERFSAQQFPDLHSELNLSSLELGDSALYFCASSPLPGLPPLDQYFGPGTRLLVL.

The chain links TRBV3-1 (or the pseudogene TRBV3-2) to TRBJ1-6, with D unresolved. Germline V gene lookup returns CDR1 LGHDT and CDR2 YNNKEL (reference sequence). Trimming took 1 base from V and 7 from J, leaving 14 bases between them. The CDR3 extends over 16 amino acids. The CDR3 DNA reads TGTGCCAGCAGCCAAGGACCCGTCGGAGGGAATTCACCCCTCCACTTT. Translation: CASSQGPVGGNSPLHF.

J is TRBJ2-7 and V is TRBV5-1; a weak D match, TRBD1 (6 bases). CDR3 length: 15 residues. Germline-derived CDR1 and CDR2 are SGHRS and YFSETQ. With 3 bases removed from V and 2 bases from J, the gap between germline ends came to 15 bases. CDR3 coding DNA: TGCGCCAGCAGCTCCTCCTCGGGACACCCCTACGAGCAGTACTTC. This codes for CASSSSSGHPYEQYF.

The chain has TRBV25-1 and TRBJ2-7, with 7 bases matching TRBD1. The CDR3 has 15 amino acids. V lost 5 bases, J lost 0 bases, and 7 bases stayed unmatched. Germline V gene data show CDR1 as MGHDK and CDR2 as SYGVNS. The CDR3 DNA follows: TGTGCCAGCAGTCCAAGGACAGGTAGCTCCTACGAGCAGTACTTC. Encoded protein: CASSPRTGSSYEQYF.

The chain carries TRBV7-9 and TRBJ2-3; 13 bases are shared with TRBD2. The CDR3 is 16 residues long. The ends lost 6 bases at V and 4 bases at J; junction bases unmatched: 7. The germline V gene has CDR1 SEHNR and CDR2 FQNEAQ (reference sequence). CDR3 sequence (DNA): TGTGCCAGCAGTTTCGGGACTAGCGGGGTATCAGATACGCAGTATTTT. Protein sequence: CASSFGTSGVSDTQYF.